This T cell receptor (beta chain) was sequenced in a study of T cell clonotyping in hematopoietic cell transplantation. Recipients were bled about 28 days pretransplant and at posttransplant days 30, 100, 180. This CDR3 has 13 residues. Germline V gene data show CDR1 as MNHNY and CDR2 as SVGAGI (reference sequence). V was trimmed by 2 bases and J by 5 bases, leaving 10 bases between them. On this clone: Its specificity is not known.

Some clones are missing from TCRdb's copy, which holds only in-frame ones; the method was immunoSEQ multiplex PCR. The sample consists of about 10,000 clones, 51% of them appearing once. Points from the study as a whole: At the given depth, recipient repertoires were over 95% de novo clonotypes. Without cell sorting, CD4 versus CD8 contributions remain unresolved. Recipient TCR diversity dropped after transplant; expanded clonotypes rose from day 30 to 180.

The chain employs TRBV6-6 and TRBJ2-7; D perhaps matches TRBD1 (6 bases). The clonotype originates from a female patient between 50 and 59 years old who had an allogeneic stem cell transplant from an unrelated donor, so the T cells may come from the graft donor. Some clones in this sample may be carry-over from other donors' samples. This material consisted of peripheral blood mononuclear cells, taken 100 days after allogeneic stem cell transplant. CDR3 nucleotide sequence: TGTGCCAGCAGTTACGATAACAGGGACGAGCAGTACTTC. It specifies CASSYDNRDEQYF.